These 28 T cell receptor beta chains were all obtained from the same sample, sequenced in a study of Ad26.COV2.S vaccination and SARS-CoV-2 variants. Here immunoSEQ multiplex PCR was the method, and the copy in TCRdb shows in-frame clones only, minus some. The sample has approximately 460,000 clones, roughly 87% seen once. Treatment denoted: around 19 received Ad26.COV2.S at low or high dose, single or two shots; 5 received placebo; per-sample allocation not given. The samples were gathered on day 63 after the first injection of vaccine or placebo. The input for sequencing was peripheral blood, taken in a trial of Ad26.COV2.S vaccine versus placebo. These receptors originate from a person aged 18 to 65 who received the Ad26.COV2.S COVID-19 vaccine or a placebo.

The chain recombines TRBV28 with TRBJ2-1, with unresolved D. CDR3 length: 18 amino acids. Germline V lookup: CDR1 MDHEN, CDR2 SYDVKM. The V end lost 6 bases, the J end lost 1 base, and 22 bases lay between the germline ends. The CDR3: CASSPGWSRSRSYNEQFF. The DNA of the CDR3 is TGTGCCAGCAGCCCGGGTTGGAGCCGGAGTCGGTCCTACAATGAGCAGTTCTTC.

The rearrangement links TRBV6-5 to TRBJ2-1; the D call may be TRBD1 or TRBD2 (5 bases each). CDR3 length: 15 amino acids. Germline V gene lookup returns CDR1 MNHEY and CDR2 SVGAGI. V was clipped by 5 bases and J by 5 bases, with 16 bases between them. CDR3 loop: CASSTSGTRNNEQFF. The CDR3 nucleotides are TGTGCCAGCAGTACATCCGGGACCAGGAACAATGAGCAGTTCTTC.

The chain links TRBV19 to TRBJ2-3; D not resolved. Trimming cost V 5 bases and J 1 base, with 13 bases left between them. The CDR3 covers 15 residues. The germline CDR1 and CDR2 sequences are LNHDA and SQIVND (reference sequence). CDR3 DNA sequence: TGTGCCAGTAGTCTGCCCCCTTCGGGCACAGATACGCAGTATTTT. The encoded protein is CASSLPPSGTDTQYF.

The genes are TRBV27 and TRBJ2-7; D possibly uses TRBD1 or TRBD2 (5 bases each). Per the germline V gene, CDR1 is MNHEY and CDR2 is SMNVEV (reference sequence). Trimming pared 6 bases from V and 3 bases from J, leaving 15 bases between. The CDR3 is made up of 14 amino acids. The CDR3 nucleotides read TGTGCCAGCAGCCCCCAACTTGGGGGCTACGAGCAGTACTTC. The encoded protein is CASSPQLGGYEQYF.

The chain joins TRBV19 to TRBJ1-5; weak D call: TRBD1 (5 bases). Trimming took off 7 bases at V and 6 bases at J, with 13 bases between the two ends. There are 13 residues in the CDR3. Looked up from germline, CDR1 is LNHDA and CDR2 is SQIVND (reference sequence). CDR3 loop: CASNGVGVQPQHF. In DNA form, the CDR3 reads TGTGCCAGTAATGGAGTAGGGGTTCAGCCCCAGCATTTT.

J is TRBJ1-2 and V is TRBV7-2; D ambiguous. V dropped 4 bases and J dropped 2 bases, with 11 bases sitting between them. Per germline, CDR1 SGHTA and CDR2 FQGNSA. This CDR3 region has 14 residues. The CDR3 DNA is TGTGCCAGCAGCTCCCCATGGCGGAACTATGGCTACACCTTC. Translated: CASSSPWRNYGYTF.

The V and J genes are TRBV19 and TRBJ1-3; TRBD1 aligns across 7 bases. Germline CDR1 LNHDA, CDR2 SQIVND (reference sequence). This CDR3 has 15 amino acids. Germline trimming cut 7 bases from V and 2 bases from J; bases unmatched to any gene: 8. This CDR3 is CASTEDRAAGNTIYF. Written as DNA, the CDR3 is TGTGCCAGTACCGAAGACAGGGCCGCTGGAAACACCATATATTTT.

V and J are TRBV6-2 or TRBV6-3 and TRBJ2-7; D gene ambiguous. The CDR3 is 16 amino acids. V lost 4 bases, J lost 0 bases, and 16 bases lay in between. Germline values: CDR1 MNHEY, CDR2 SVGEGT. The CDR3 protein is CASSFSPSDNSYEQYF. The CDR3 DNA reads TGTGCCAGCAGTTTTTCCCCCTCCGACAACTCCTACGAGCAGTACTTC.

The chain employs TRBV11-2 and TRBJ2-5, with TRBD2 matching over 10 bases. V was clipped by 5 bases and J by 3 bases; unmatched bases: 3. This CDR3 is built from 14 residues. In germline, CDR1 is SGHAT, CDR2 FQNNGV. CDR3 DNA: TGTGCCAGCAGCGACGGACTAGCGGAAGAGACCCAGTACTTC. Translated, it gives CASSDGLAEETQYF.

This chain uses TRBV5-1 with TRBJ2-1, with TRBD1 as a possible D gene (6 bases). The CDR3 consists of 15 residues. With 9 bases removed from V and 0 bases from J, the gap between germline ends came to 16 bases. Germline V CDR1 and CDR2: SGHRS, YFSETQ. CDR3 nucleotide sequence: TGCGCCACCAAGATTCAGGGGAGCTCCTACAATGAGCAGTTCTTC. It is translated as CATKIQGSSYNEQFF.

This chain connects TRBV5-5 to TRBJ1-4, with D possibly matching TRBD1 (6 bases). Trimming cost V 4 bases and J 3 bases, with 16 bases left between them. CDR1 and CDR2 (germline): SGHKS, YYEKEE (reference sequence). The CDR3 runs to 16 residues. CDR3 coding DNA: TGTGCCAGCAGCGATCGACAGGCTCCCGCTAATGAAAAACTGTTTTTT. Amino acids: CASSDRQAPANEKLFF.

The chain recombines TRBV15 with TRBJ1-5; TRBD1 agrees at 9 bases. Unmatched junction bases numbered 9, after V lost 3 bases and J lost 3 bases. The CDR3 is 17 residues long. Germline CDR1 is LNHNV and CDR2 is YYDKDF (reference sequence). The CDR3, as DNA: TGTGCCACCAGCAGGGGGACAGGGCGGCCCAACAATCAGCCCCAGCATTTT. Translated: CATSRGTGRPNNQPQHF.

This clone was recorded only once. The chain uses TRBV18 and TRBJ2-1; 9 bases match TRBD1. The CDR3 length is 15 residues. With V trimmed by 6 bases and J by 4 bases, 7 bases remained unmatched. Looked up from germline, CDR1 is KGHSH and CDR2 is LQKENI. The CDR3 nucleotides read TGTGCCAGCTCTGCCGGGACAGGGAATTACAATGAGCAGTTCTTC. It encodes CASSAGTGNYNEQFF.

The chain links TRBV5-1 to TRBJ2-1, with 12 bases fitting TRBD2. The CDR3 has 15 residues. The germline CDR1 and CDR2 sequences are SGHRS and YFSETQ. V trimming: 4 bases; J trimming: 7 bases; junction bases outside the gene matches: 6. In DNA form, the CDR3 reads TGCGCCAGCAGCATGACTAGCGGGAGTGCTAATGAGCAGTTCTTC. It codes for CASSMTSGSANEQFF.

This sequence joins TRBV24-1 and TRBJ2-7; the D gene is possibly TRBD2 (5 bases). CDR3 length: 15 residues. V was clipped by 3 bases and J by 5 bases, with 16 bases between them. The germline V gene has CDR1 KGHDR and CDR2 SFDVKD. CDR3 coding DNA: TGTGCCACCAGTGATCCGGGGATTACGGGCCACGAGCAGTACTTC. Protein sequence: CATSDPGITGHEQYF.

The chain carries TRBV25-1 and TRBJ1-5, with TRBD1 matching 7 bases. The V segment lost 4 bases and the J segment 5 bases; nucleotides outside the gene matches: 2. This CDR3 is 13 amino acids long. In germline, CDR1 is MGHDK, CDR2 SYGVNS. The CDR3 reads CASSVTGDQPQHF. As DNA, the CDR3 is TGTGCCAGCAGTGTAACAGGGGATCAGCCCCAGCATTTT.

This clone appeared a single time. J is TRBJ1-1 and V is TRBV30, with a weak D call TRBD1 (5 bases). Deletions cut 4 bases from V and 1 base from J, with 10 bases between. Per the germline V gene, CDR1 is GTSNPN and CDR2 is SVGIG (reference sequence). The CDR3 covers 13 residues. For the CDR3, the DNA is TGTGCCTGGACTCTGCAGGGGAACACTGAAGCTTTCTTT. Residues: CAWTLQGNTEAFF.

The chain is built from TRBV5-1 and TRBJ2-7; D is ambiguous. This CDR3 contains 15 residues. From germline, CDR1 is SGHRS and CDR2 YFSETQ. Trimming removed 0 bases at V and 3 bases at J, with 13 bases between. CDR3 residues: CASSLEGPINYEQYF. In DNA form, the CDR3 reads TGCGCCAGCAGCTTGGAGGGTCCGATTAACTACGAGCAGTACTTC.

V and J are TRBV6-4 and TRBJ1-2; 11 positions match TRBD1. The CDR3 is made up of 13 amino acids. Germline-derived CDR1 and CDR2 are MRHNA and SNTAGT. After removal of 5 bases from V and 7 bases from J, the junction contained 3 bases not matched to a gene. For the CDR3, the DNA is TGTGCCAGCAGTCCCGGGACAGGGGGTGGCTACACCTTC. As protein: CASSPGTGGGYTF.

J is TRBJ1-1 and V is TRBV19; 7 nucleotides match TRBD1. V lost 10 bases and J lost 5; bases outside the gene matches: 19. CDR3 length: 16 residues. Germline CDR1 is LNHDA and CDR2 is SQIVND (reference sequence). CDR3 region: CANQRTGPKNETEAFF. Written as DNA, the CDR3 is TGTGCCAACCAAAGGACAGGCCCCAAAAATGAAACTGAAGCTTTCTTT.

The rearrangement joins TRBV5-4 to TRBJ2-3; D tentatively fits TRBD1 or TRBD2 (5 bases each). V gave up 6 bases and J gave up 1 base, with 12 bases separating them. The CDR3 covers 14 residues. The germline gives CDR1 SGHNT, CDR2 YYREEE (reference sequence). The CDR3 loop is CASTRDRGTDTQYF. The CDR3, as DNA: TGTGCCAGCACCCGGGACCGCGGCACAGATACGCAGTATTTT.

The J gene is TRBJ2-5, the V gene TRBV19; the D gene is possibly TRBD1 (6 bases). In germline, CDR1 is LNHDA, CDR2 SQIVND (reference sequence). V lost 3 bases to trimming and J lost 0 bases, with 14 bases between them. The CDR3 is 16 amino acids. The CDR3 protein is CASSMLAGVNQETQYF. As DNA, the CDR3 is TGTGCCAGTAGTATGCTTGCAGGGGTAAACCAAGAGACCCAGTACTTC. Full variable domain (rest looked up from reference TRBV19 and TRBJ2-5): DGGITQSPKYLFRKEGQNVTLSCEQNLNHDAMYWYRQDPGQGLRLIYYSQIVNDFQKGDIAEGYSVSREKKESFPLTVTSAQKNPTAFYLCASSMLAGVNQETQYFGPGTRLLVL.

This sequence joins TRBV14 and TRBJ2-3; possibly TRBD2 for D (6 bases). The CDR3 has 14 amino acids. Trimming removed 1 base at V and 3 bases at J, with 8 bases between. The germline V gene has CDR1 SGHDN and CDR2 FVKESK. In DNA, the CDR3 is TGTGCCAGCAGCCAAGTTAGCGGAACAGATACGCAGTATTTT. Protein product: CASSQVSGTDTQYF.

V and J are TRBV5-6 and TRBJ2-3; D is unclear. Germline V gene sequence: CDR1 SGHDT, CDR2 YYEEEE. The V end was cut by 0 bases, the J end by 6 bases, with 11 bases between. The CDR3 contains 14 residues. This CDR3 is CASSLGGKLDTQYF. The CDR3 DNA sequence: TGTGCCAGCAGCTTGGGGGGAAAGTTGGATACGCAGTATTTT. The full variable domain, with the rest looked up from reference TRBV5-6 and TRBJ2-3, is DAGVTQSPTHLIKTRGQQVTLRCSPKSGHDTVSWYQQALGQGPQFIFQYYEEEERQRGNFPDRFSGHQFPNYSSELNVNALLLGDSALYLCASSLGGKLDTQYFGPGTRLTVL.

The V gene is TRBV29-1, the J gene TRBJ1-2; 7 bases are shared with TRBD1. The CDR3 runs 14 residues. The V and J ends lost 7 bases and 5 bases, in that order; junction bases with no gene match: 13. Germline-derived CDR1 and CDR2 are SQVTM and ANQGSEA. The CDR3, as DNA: TGCAGCGCTAGACAGGGCTTTATACCTTATGGCTACACCTTC. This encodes CSARQGFIPYGYTF.

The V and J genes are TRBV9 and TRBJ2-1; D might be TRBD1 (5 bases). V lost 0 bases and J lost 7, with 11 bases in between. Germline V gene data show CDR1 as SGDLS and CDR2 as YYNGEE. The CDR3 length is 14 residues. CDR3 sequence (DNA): TGTGCCAGCAGCGTAGGCCCAGGGCGGAATGAGCAGTTCTTC. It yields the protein CASSVGPGRNEQFF.

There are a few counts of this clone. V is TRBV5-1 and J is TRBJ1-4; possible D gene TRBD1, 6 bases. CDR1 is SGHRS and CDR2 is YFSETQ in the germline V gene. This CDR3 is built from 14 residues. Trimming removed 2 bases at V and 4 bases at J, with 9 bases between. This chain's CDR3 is CASSFQGSNEKLFF. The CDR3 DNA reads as TGCGCCAGCAGCTTTCAGGGGAGTAATGAAAAACTGTTTTTT.

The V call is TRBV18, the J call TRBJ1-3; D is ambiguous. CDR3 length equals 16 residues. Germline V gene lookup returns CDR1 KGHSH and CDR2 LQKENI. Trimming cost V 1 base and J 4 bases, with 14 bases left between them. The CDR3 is CASSPLDRSTGNTIYF. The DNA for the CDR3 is TGTGCCAGCTCACCACTTGATAGATCGACCGGAAACACCATATATTTT.